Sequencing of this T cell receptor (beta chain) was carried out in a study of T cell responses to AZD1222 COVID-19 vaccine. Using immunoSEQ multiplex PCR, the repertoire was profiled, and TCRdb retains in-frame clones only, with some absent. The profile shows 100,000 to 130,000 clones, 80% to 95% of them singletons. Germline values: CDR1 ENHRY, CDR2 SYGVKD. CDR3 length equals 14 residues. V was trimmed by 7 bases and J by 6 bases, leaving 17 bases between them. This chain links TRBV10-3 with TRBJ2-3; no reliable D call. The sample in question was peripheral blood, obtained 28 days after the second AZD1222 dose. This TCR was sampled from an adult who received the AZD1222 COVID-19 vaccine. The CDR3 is CAIIEASEPDTQYF. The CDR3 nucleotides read TGTGCCATCATCGAGGCCTCCGAGCCGGATACGCAGTATTTT.